This T cell receptor beta chain was sequenced during a study of control samples from healthy donors and cancer patients. The table came from immunoSEQ multiplex PCR; TCRdb's copy has only in-frame clones and leaves some out. In the table there are about 170,000 clones, 85% to 90% of which are singletons. The CDR3 length is 12 residues. V gave up 7 bases and J gave up 7 bases, with 12 bases separating them. Sequencing was done on a sample of blood. This chain links TRBV12-3 or TRBV12-4 with TRBJ2-3; no clear D gene. The receptor's source is a woman under 40 in good health. The CDR3 protein is CASTSPAHTQYF. The CDR3 bases are TGTGCCAGCACTTCCCCGGCACATACGCAGTATTTT.